The source of this T cell receptor (beta chain) is a study of graft-versus-host responses after intestinal transplantation. Clones were read by immunoSEQ multiplex PCR, and TCRdb kept only the in-frame ones, dropping some. The sample has over 65,000 clones, 75% to 95% seen once. Overall study findings and caveats: Researchers found GvH clones in recipient marrow, and some showed up first in ileum or blood.

Comment on this clone: Its antigen is as yet unknown.

V lost 1 base, J lost 7 bases, and 10 bases stayed unmatched. The CDR3 totals 15 residues. Germline values: CDR1 SGHRS, CDR2 YFSETQ. This clonotype was obtained from a human donor who was the organ donor for an intestinal transplant. The V and J genes are TRBV5-1 and TRBJ1-2; 7 positions agree with TRBD1. The specimen comprised unstimulated CD8+ T cells sorted from spleen or lymph node cells, sampled before transplant. Here the CDR3 DNA reads TGCGCCAGCAGCTTGCTTGTGGCAGGGGGTGGTGGCTACACCTTC. It yields the protein CASSLLVAGGGGYTF. Filled out from reference TRBV5-1 and TRBJ1-2, the complete variable domain reads KAGVTQTPRYLIKTRGQQVTLSCSPISGHRSVSWYQQTPGQGLQFLFEYFSETQRNKGNFPGRFSGRQFSNSRSEMNVSTLELGDSALYLCASSLLVAGGGGYTFGSGTRLTVV.